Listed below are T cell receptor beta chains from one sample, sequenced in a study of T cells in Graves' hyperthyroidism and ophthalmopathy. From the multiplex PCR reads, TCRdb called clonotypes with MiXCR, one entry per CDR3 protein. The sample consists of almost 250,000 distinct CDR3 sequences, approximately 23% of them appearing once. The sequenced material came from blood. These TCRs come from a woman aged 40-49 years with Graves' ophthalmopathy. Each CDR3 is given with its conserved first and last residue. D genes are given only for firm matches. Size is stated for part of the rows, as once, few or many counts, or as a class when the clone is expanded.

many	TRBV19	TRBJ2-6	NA	TGTGCCAGTAGTATAACGTTCTCTGGGGCCAACGTCCTGACTTTC	CASSITFSGANVLTF
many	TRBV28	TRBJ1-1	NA	TGTGCCAGCAGTTCCCACAAGAACACTGAAGCTTTCTTT	CASSSHKNTEAFF
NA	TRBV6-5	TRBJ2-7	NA	TGTGCCAGCAGAGTCTACGAGCAGTACTTC	CASRVYEQYF
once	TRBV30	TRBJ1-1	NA	TGTGCCTGGAGTGTAAGGGGCCCGAACACTGAAGCTTTCTTT	CAWSVRGPNTEAFF
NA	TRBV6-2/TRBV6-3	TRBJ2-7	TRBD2	TGTGCCAGCACCGTAGGGCTAGCGGGAGGCGAGCAGTACTTC	CASTVGLAGGEQYF
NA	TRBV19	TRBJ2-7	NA	TGTGCCAGTAGTATAGCGACATCTACCACCTACGAGCAGTACTTC	CASSIATSTTYEQYF
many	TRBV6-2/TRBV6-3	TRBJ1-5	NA	TGTGCCAGCAGTTACTCGATTGGGAAGAGTAGCGGGCTTCAGCCCCAGCATTTT	CASSYSIGKSSGLQPQHF
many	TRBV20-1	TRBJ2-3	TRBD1	TGCAGTGGGGAGACAGGGTCGGACACAGATACGCAGTATTTT	CSGETGSDTDTQYF
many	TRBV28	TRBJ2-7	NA	TGTGCCAGCAGTTTATCCGCGACAGTACACGAGCAGTACTTC	CASSLSATVHEQYF
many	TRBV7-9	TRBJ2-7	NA	TGTGCCAGCTACTCGCAAAGCTCCTACGAGCAGTACTTC	CASYSQSSYEQYF
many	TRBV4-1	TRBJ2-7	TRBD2	TGCGCCAGCACCCCAAGAGGGGCGGGAGGAGCCTACGAGCAGTACTTC	CASTPRGAGGAYEQYF
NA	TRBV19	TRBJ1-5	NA	TGTGCCAGTAGTATCGGGGCCCACGGCAATCAGCCCCAGCATTTT	CASSIGAHGNQPQHF
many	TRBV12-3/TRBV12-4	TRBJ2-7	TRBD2	TGTGCCAGCAGTTTCCCTCTGGGGCTAGCGGGAGTTCACGAGCAGTACTTC	CASSFPLGLAGVHEQYF
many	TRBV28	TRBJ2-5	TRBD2	TGTGCCAGCAGGCTAATAGCGGGAGGGCCAAGAGAGACCCAGTACTTC	CASRLIAGGPRETQYF
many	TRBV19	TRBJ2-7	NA	TGTGCCAGTAGTATAGAGGACAGCCCCTCCTACGAGCAGTACTTC	CASSIEDSPSYEQYF
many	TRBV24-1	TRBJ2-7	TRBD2	TGTGCCACCAGTGATACAGTAGCGGGAGTGGCCGAGCAGTACTTC	CATSDTVAGVAEQYF